The rows below give T cell receptor beta chains drawn from one sample of a study of OX40 agonist ivuxolimab in advanced cancers. The repertoire was sequenced with immunoSEQ multiplex PCR; TCRdb's copy has only in-frame clones and lacks some. The sample has 70,000 to 95,000 clones; roughly 82% are singletons. This material consisted of CD4+ or CD8+ T cells sorted from blood, taken in a trial of the OX40 agonist ivuxolimab. Receptors were obtained from an adult with an advanced solid tumor such as melanoma, head and neck, liver or kidney cancer. The CDR3 runs from the conserved cysteine through the conserved F or W. D genes are given only for firm matches. Size is omitted from some rows. Given values are once, few, many or a class for expanded clones.

d_call	v_call	j_call	clone_size	cdr3_aa	cdr3_nt
-	TRBV7-8	TRBJ1-1	few	CASSLGQGAEAFF	TGTGCCAGCAGCTTAGGACAAGGCGCTGAAGCTTTCTTT
TRBD1	TRBV5-6	TRBJ1-5	-	CASSLFGTETYSNQPQHF	TGTGCCAGCAGCTTGTTTGGGACAGAGACCTATAGCAATCAGCCCCAGCATTTT
-	TRBV5-1	TRBJ1-2	-	CASSLYTDHGYTF	TGCGCCAGCAGCCTTTATACTGACCATGGCTACACCTTC
TRBD1	TRBV30	TRBJ1-2	-	CASITRQGMGYGYTF	TGTGCCTCCATCACCCGACAGGGGATGGGCTATGGCTACACCTTC
-	TRBV18	TRBJ1-1	-	CASSPRGANGKTEAFF	TGTGCCAGCTCACCAAGGGGAGCGAACGGTAAAACTGAAGCTTTCTTT
TRBD1	TRBV19	TRBJ2-7	-	CASSERGRTEQYF	TGTGCCAGTAGTGAGAGGGGGCGCACCGAGCAGTACTTC
TRBD1	TRBV18	TRBJ2-1	few	CASSPQTGVNEQFF	TGTGCCAGCTCACCGCAGACAGGGGTCAATGAGCAGTTCTTC
-	TRBV20-1	TRBJ2-1	-	CSAMRRDEQFF	TGCAGTGCCATGCGGCGGGATGAGCAGTTCTTC
-	TRBV7-2	TRBJ2-7	-	CASSLTRDDEQYF	TGTGCCAGCAGCTTAACCAGGGATGACGAGCAGTACTTC
TRBD1	TRBV7-9	TRBJ1-1	-	CASSLAQGAEAFF	TGTGCCAGCAGCTTAGCACAGGGGGCCGAAGCTTTCTTT
TRBD1	TRBV30	TRBJ1-2	-	CAWTPTGNGYTF	TGTGCCTGGACGCCGACAGGGAATGGCTACACCTTC
TRBD2	TRBV4-1	TRBJ2-1	-	CASSQEGVAGLNEQFF	TGCGCCAGCAGCCAAGAGGGAGTAGCGGGGCTCAATGAGCAGTTCTTC
-	TRBV7-8	TRBJ2-5	-	CASSSQGVEEYF	TGTGCCAGCAGCTCTCAGGGAGTGGAGGAGTACTTC
-	TRBV11-2	TRBJ2-6	few	CASSFGSGANVLTF	TGTGCCAGCAGCTTCGGCTCTGGGGCCAACGTCCTGACTTTC
-	TRBV27	TRBJ1-5	-	CASSLVGSGNQPQHF	TGTGCCAGCAGTTTAGTGGGGTCAGGCAATCAGCCCCAGCATTTT
TRBD2	TRBV18	TRBJ2-1	-	CASSRPGLAAYNEQFF	TGTGCCAGCTCAAGACCGGGACTAGCGGCCTACAATGAGCAGTTCTTC
TRBD1	TRBV6-6	TRBJ1-2	-	CASSYSYRGYYGYTF	TGTGCCAGCAGTTACTCTTACAGGGGATACTATGGCTACACCTTC
TRBD1	TRBV30	TRBJ2-4	-	CAWTRRGQGAKNIQYF	TGTGCCTGGACTCGGAGAGGACAGGGAGCCAAAAACATTCAGTACTTC
-	TRBV30	TRBJ2-2	-	CAWAEVSGELFF	TGTGCCTGGGCGGAGGTATCCGGGGAGCTGTTTTTT
-	TRBV9	TRBJ1-1	-	CASSPTGNTEAFF	TGTGCCAGCAGCCCCACCGGGAACACTGAAGCTTTCTTT
-	TRBV5-1	TRBJ1-1	-	CASSFKDPNTEAFF	TGCGCCAGCAGCTTTAAGGACCCGAACACTGAAGCTTTCTTT
-	TRBV6-5	TRBJ1-6	few	CASSYGAYNSPLHF	TGTGCCAGCAGTTACGGAGCCTATAATTCACCCCTCCACTTT
-	TRBV18	TRBJ1-4	-	CASSQGAVTTNEKLFF	TGTGCCAGCTCACAAGGGGCCGTTACAACTAATGAAAAACTGTTTTTT